The clone carrying this TCR beta chain was detected only a few times. These data are taken from a study of human T cells and chemical hapten exposure. Across the whole study: Donors were sensitized with 2% DPC on the upper inner arm.

TCRdb itself ran the RACE reads through MiXCR, one entry per CDR3 protein. The sample lists under 200,000 distinct CDR3 sequences; around 30% were seen once. Time point reported: pre-sensitization, week 0. Treatment defined: therapeutic diphenylcyclopropenone sensitization with weekly scalp DPC. This sequence originates from a woman younger than 45 with alopecia areata. Some clones in this sample may be carry-over from other donors' samples. The specimen comprised whole blood, sampled in connection with sensitization to the hapten diphenylcyclopropenone (DPC).

The CDR3 spells CASSQGYTEAFF. In nucleotides, the CDR3 is TGTGCCAGCAGTCAGGGGTACACTGAAGCTTTCTTT. The chain combines TRBV28 with TRBJ1-1; weak D call: TRBD1 (6 bases). Germline V gene data show CDR1 as MDHEN and CDR2 as SYDVKM. V was cut by 5 bases and J by 3 bases, with 7 bases left in between. The CDR3 has 12 residues.